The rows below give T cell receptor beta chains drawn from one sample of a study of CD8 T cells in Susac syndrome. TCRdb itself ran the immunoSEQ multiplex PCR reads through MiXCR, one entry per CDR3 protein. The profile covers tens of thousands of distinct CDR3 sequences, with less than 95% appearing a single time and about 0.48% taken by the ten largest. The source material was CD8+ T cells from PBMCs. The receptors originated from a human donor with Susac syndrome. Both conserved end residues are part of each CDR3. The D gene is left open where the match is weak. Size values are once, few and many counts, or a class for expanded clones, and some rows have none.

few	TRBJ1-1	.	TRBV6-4	TGTGCCAGCAGTGACGAGGGGGGAAGAGAGACTTTCTTT	CASSDEGGRETFF
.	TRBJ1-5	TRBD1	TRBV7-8	TGTGCCAGCAGCTTAGCCCGGACAGGGGCATATAGCAATCAGCCCCAGCATTTT	CASSLARTGAYSNQPQHF
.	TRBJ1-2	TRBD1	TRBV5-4	TGTGCCAGCAGAACAGGGGGCTATGGCTACACCTTC	CASRTGGYGYTF
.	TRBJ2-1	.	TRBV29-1	TGCAGCGTTATAAGGGGACCTTACAATGAGCAGTTCTTC	CSVIRGPYNEQFF
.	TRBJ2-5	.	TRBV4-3	TGCGCCAGCAGCCATTCGACAGGTCCACAAGAGACCCAGTACTTC	CASSHSTGPQETQYF
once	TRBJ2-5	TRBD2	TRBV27	TGTGCCAGCCAAACCGGGACTAACCAAGAGACCCAGTACTTC	CASQTGTNQETQYF
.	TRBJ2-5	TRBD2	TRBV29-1	TGCAGCGTCTCCGGACTAGCGGGCCATAACCAAGAGACCCAGTACTTC	CSVSGLAGHNQETQYF
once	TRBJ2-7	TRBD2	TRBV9	TGTGCCAGCAGCCCCCGGGGAGCGGGGGCCTACGAGCAGTACTTC	CASSPRGAGAYEQYF
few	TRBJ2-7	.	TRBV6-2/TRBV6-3	TGTGCCAGCAGTTACGAGCAGTACTTC	CASSYEQYF
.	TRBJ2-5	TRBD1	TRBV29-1	TGCAGCGTCACCCCCAGGGGGCTACAAGAGACCCAGTACTTC	CSVTPRGLQETQYF